This T cell receptor beta chain was captured in a study of a mutant IDH1 vaccine in newly diagnosed glioma. Study-wide background: Weeks 1, 3, 5, 7, 11, 15, 19 and 23 were when patients received their eight vaccinations.

Time point of the sample: week 11, during vaccination. Every single dose of the vaccine, 300 ug of mutant IDH1 20-mer peptide, came with topical imiquimod. Donors had new WHO grade 3 or 4 IDH1-mutant, ATRX-lost astrocytomas. Study-wide results and limits: Among all patients, vaccine-induced immune responses occurred in around 94%.

The assay was immunoSEQ multiplex PCR, and TCRdb's table has in-frame clones only and misses some. The repertoire consists of about 24,000 clones, with around 79% occurring once and the leading ten covering around 8%. The CDR3 runs to 15 residues. With 6 bases clipped from V and 2 bases from J, the junction kept 5 bases outside the gene matches. The germline CDR1 and CDR2 sequences are SGHTA and FQGNSA. A note on this clone: What it recognizes is unknown.

This receptor was obtained from a man aged 35 to 55 with glioma. The rearrangement joins TRBV7-2 to TRBJ2-5; 11 nucleotides line up with TRBD2. Specimen: PBMCs, collected from a glioma patient whose treatment included an IDH1 peptide vaccine. CDR3 DNA sequence: TGTGCCAGCAGTTTGAGACTAGCGGGACAAGAGACCCAGTACTTC. Translating gives CASSLRLAGQETQYF. The full variable domain, rest sourced from reference TRBV7-2 and TRBJ2-5, is GAGVSQSPSNKVTEKGKDVELRCDPISGHTALYWYRQSLGQGLEFLIYFQGNSAPDKSGLPSDRFSAERTGGSVSTLTIQRTQQEDSAVYLCASSLRLAGQETQYFGPGTRLLVL.